These 18 T cell receptor beta chains came from one sample sequenced in a study of T cells after yellow fever vaccination. TCRdb re-called the 5' RACE reads through MiXCR, storing one row per CDR3 protein. The sample has 620,000 or so distinct CDR3 sequences, about 17% seen once; the top ten hold 17%. Sequencing used PBMCs, obtained about 5 days after the first yellow fever vaccination. The source of these receptors is a man between 18 and 35 years old who received the YFV17D yellow fever vaccine.

The chain links TRBV6-1 to TRBJ2-5; a possible D gene is TRBD1 (5 bases). V lost 8 bases to trimming and J lost 5 bases, with 30 bases between them. CDR1 is MNHNS and CDR2 is SASEGT in the germline V gene. The CDR3 has 18 amino acids. In nucleotides, the CDR3 is TGTGCCAGCGAAAGTTCATATCCCGGACAAGGGTCGTGGGAGACCCAGTACTTC. Residues: CASESSYPGQGSWETQYF.

This chain uses TRBV10-3 with TRBJ2-3; tentative D call: TRBD1 (6 bases). Trimming stripped 7 bases from V and 6 bases from J, with 14 bases between. The CDR3 runs to 13 residues. Looked up from germline, CDR1 is ENHRY and CDR2 is SYGVKD. Written as DNA, the CDR3 is TGTGCCATCACGAAACAGGGATCCGATACGCAGTATTTT. Residues: CAITKQGSDTQYF.

This clonotype occurred a few times. V and J are TRBV2 and TRBJ2-3; D remains ambiguous. Germline V lookup: CDR1 SNHLY, CDR2 FYNNEI. V lost 8 bases and J 2 bases, leaving 8 bases between the germline ends. The CDR3 runs to 12 residues. In nucleotides, the CDR3 is TGTGCCAGCTCTGACTTCACAGATACGCAGTATTTT. It specifies CASSDFTDTQYF.

This clonotype was detected a few times. The rearrangement joins TRBV6-5 to TRBJ1-3; a possible D gene is TRBD1 (5 bases). Trimming removed 0 bases from V and 4 bases from J, with 13 bases in between. This CDR3 contains 16 residues. CDR1 is MNHEY, CDR2 SVGAGI, per germline. CDR3 in amino acids: CASSYSSAGLGNTIYF. The CDR3, as DNA: TGTGCCAGCAGTTACTCGAGCGCGGGGCTAGGAAACACCATATATTTT.

A few counts support this clonotype. The chain combines TRBV5-1 with TRBJ2-5, with TRBD1 identical over 10 bases. With 1 base clipped from V and 4 bases from J, the junction kept 10 bases outside the gene matches. Germline V gene lookup returns CDR1 SGHRS and CDR2 YFSETQ. This CDR3 region has 17 residues. The CDR3 loop is CASSLFGGTGVGETQYF. CDR3 sequence (DNA): TGCGCCAGCAGCTTGTTCGGCGGGACAGGGGTCGGAGAGACCCAGTACTTC.

The chain has TRBV27 and TRBJ2-2; 10 positions match TRBD2. Unmatched junction bases numbered 15, after V lost 7 bases and J lost 4 bases. Germline V gives CDR1 MNHEY, CDR2 SMNVEV (reference sequence). The CDR3 contains 18 residues. The CDR3 DNA reads as TGTGCCAGCATCCAGGCGGCTAGCGGGGGCCTCAGCACCGGGGAGCTGTTTTTT. Translation: CASIQAASGGLSTGELFF.

V and J are TRBV7-2 and TRBJ2-5, with 8 bases lining up with TRBD2. The CDR3 spans 14 residues. The ends lost 5 bases at V and 5 bases at J; junction bases unmatched: 7. CDR1 and CDR2 from the germline V gene are SGHTA and FQGNSA. The CDR3 DNA reads as TGTGCCAGCAGCCGGGGCGGGGGGTACGAGACCCAGTACTTC. Protein product: CASSRGGGYETQYF.

This clonotype appeared a few times. The V gene is TRBV4-3, the J gene TRBJ2-3; TRBD2 matches 7 bases. Germline-derived CDR1 and CDR2 are LGHNA and YSLEER. The CDR3 contains 15 residues. J lost 1 base, V lost 5 bases, and 6 bases had no gene match. The CDR3 loop is CASSSLAAGTDTQYF. The CDR3 DNA follows: TGCGCCAGCAGCTCTCTAGCGGCGGGCACAGATACGCAGTATTTT.

The rearrangement joins TRBV24-1 to TRBJ2-3; 9 nucleotides match TRBD2. This CDR3 contains 17 residues. Germline V gene lookup returns CDR1 KGHDR and CDR2 SFDVKD. Trimming took 2 bases from V and 1 from J; bases not matched to a gene: 6. DNA of the CDR3: TGTGCCACCAGTGATTCCCGTGCTAGCGGGGGCACAGATACGCAGTATTTT. The encoded protein is CATSDSRASGGTDTQYF.

This clonotype was seen ten or more times. The chain joins TRBV12-3 or TRBV12-4 to TRBJ2-1, with 13 bases aligning to TRBD2. This CDR3 has 17 amino acids. V lost 7 bases to trimming and J lost 6 bases; unmatched junction nucleotides: 12. The CDR3 here is CASTLQTSGGWSNEQFF. CDR3 DNA: TGTGCCAGCACCCTCCAGACTAGCGGGGGGTGGTCCAATGAGCAGTTCTTC.

This clonotype was counted between two and nine times. The chain carries TRBV3-1 and TRBJ2-5, with D possibly being TRBD1 or TRBD2 (6 bases each). V lost 3 bases and J lost 5, with 10 bases in between. The V gene's germline CDR1 is LGHDT and CDR2 YNNKEL (reference sequence). The CDR3 sequence is 13 residues long. CDR3 loop: CASSHRRGETQYF. The CDR3 DNA reads TGTGCCAGCAGCCACAGGAGGGGGGAGACCCAGTACTTC.

This chain joins TRBV29-1 and TRBJ1-1; D not resolved. This CDR3 comprises 13 residues. The ends were cut back, 2 bases at V and 1 base at J, with 8 bases in the middle. Germline CDR1 is SQVTM and CDR2 is ANQGSEA. CDR3 loop: CSVESSRNTEAFF. The CDR3 DNA sequence: TGCAGCGTTGAAAGTTCGAGGAACACTGAAGCTTTCTTT.

This clonotype has more than one count but fewer than ten. The rearrangement links TRBV5-1 to TRBJ1-5, with D unclear. Per the germline V gene, CDR1 is SGHRS and CDR2 is YFSETQ. CDR3 size: 10 residues. V dropped 8 bases and J dropped 4 bases, with 4 bases sitting between them. Here the CDR3 reads CARENQPQHF. The CDR3 DNA is TGCGCCAGGGAGAATCAGCCCCAGCATTTT.

This clonotype was observed many times. The chain couples TRBV12-3 or TRBV12-4 to TRBJ2-3, with 9 bases identical to TRBD1. The CDR3 totals 13 residues. Unmatched junction bases numbered 2, after V lost 5 bases and J lost 5 bases. CDR3 bases: TGTGCCAGCAGTCCGGACAGGGGAGATACGCAGTATTTT. Protein: CASSPDRGDTQYF.

This clonotype was observed once. The chain employs TRBV7-6 and TRBJ2-4; 10 bases line up with TRBD2. V shed 7 bases, J shed 0 bases, and the junction held 15 bases outside the gene matches. The germline V gene encodes CDR1 SGHVS and CDR2 FNYEAQ. CDR3 length: 19 residues. CDR3 in amino acids: CASIKARTSGGGAKNIQYF. The CDR3 DNA reads as TGTGCCAGCATCAAAGCCCGGACTAGCGGTGGGGGAGCCAAAAACATTCAGTACTTC. The complete variable domain, with remaining parts taken from reference TRBV7-6 and TRBJ2-4, reads GAGVSQSPRYKVTKRGQDVALRCDPISGHVSLYWYRQALGQGPEFLTYFNYEAQQDKSGLPNDRFSAERPEGSISTLTIQRTEQRDSAMYRCASIKARTSGGGAKNIQYFGAGTRLSVL.

This clonotype was seen more than once but under ten times. The CDR3 sequence is CSESGGTGETQYF. In nucleotides, the CDR3 is TGCAGTGAGAGCGGGGGGACGGGGGAGACCCAGTACTTC. This chain links TRBV20-1 with TRBJ2-5, with 9 bases lining up with TRBD2. Trimming took 7 bases from V and 5 from J; bases not matched to a gene: 8. This CDR3 has 13 amino acids. The germline V gene has CDR1 DFQATT and CDR2 SNEGSKA (reference sequence).

The chain couples TRBV5-4 to TRBJ1-2, with D possibly TRBD1 on 5 matching bases. V lost 1 base and J lost 10, with 17 bases in between. The CDR3 is 14 residues long. Germline V gene data show CDR1 as SGHNT and CDR2 as YYREEE (reference sequence). CDR3 in amino acids: CASSLPSGFNDYTF. The CDR3, as DNA: TGTGCCAGCAGCTTGCCTTCAGGGTTTAATGACTACACCTTC.

There are a few counts of this clonotype. This sequence joins TRBV4-1 and TRBJ2-1; 12 nucleotides line up with TRBD2. This CDR3 comprises 18 residues. CDR1 and CDR2 (germline): MGHRA, YSYEKL. With V trimmed by 3 bases and J by 3 bases, 9 bases remained unmatched. The CDR3 reads CASSHGLAGLLYYNEQFF. The CDR3, as DNA: TGCGCCAGCAGCCATGGACTAGCGGGGCTACTTTACTACAATGAGCAGTTCTTC.